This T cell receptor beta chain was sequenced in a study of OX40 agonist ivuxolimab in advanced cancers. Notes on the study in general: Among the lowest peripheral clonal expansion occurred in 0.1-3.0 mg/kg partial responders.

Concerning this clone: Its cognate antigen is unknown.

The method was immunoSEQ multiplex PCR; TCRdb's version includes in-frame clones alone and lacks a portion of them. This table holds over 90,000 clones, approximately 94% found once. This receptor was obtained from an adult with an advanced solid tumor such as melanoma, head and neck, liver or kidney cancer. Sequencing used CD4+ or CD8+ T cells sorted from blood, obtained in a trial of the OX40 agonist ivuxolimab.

The CDR3 protein is CASSSYDRVGGNTIYF. In nucleotides, the CDR3 is TGTGCCAGCAGCTCCTATGACAGGGTAGGAGGAAACACCATATATTTT. This sequence joins TRBV11-2 and TRBJ1-3; TRBD1 matches 7 bases. Germline CDR1 and CDR2: SGHAT and FQNNGV. The CDR3 is 16 residues long. After removal of 4 bases from V and 4 bases from J, the junction contained 10 bases not matched to a gene.